The rows below give T cell receptor beta chains drawn from one sample of a study of OX40 agonist ivuxolimab in advanced cancers. The data were produced by immunoSEQ multiplex PCR, yet TCRdb's version contains in-frame clones alone and is incomplete. The table lists approximately 66,000 clones, around 86% of them singletons. The starting material was CD4+ or CD8+ T cells sorted from blood, obtained in a trial of the OX40 agonist ivuxolimab. These TCRs come from an adult with an advanced solid tumor such as melanoma, head and neck, liver or kidney cancer. Both conserved end residues are part of each CDR3. Each record gives: clone size, V gene, J gene, D gene, CDR3 DNA, CDR3 protein. D genes are given only for firm matches. Clone size is given for some rows only: seen once, a few or many times, or a class if the clone is expanded.

>few|TRBV30|TRBJ1-4|NA
TGTGCCCGAACCGACAGGCGTTCAACTAATGAAAAACTGTTTTTT
CARTDRRSTNEKLFF
>NA|TRBV7-2|TRBJ2-1|NA
TGTGCCAGCAGCTCAGCGGATGAGCAGTTCTTC
CASSSADEQFF
>once|TRBV7-2|TRBJ2-5|TRBD2
TGTGCCAGCAGCTTAAGGGCGGGGGTGCGGGAGACCCAGTACTTC
CASSLRAGVRETQYF
>NA|TRBV2|TRBJ2-6|NA
TGTGCCAGCAGTTCTACGGGACTCCACTCTGGGGCCAACGTCCTGACTTTC
CASSSTGLHSGANVLTF
>NA|TRBV7-8|TRBJ2-5|NA
TGTGCCAGCAGACTAAGCGGGTACCAAGAGACCCAGTACTTC
CASRLSGYQETQYF
>NA|TRBV19|TRBJ1-1|NA
TGTGCCTCAGGGTCCGGGCGGGGGAACACTGAAGCTTTCTTT
CASGSGRGNTEAFF
>NA|TRBV7-8|TRBJ2-2|TRBD1
TGTGCCAGCAGCTTAAGCAGGCCAGGGGGCCCAAAGAGCGGGGAGCTGTTTTTT
CASSLSRPGGPKSGELFF
>once|TRBV5-1|TRBJ2-5|NA
TGCGCCAGCAGCGAGGACCAAGAGACCCAGTACTTC
CASSEDQETQYF
>NA|TRBV7-8|TRBJ2-7|NA
TGTGCCAGCAGCTTAACCCGGGACAACGAGCAGTACTTC
CASSLTRDNEQYF
>NA|TRBV21-1|TRBJ2-4|NA
TGTGCCAGCTATAGCGGGAACTGGGGCAAAAACATTCAGTACTTC
CASYSGNWGKNIQYF
>NA|TRBV5-1|TRBJ2-3|NA
TGCGCCAGCAGCTTGCTGGGTGACAGAGCCACAGATACGCAGTATTTT
CASSLLGDRATDTQYF
>NA|TRBV5-1|TRBJ2-3|TRBD2
TGCGCCAGCAGCTTCCGGACTAGCGGACTCACAGATACGCAGTATTTT
CASSFRTSGLTDTQYF
>NA|TRBV21-1|TRBJ1-5|NA
TGTGCCAGCAGGGTGAGGAGTCAGCCCCAGCATTTT
CASRVRSQPQHF
>NA|TRBV5-6|TRBJ1-1|TRBD1
TGTGCCAGCAGCTTCGACAGGGACACTGAAGCTTTCTTT
CASSFDRDTEAFF
>once|TRBV19|TRBJ2-3|TRBD2
TGTGCCAGTACCGGGACTAGCGGAAGCACAGATACGCAGTATTTT
CASTGTSGSTDTQYF
>NA|TRBV19|TRBJ2-6|NA
TGTGCCAGTAGTATAGCGCACGGTCCTGGTGGGGCCAACGTCCTGACTTTC
CASSIAHGPGGANVLTF
>NA|TRBV28|TRBJ2-5|TRBD1
TGTGCCAGCAGACAACACACCGGGACAGGGGTAGGAGAGACCCAGTACTTC
CASRQHTGTGVGETQYF
>few|TRBV4-1|TRBJ1-5|NA
TGCGCCAGCAGCCAAGATGAGGGGGGGGGCAATCAGCCCCAGCATTTT
CASSQDEGGGNQPQHF
>NA|TRBV11-3|TRBJ1-6|NA
TGTGCCAGCAGCTTAGATTCAAGGGAGTCACCCCTCCACTTT
CASSLDSRESPLHF
>NA|TRBV18|TRBJ2-7|TRBD1
TGTGCCAGCTCACCGGCGGGACAGGCCCTTTACGAGCAGTACTTC
CASSPAGQALYEQYF
>NA|TRBV7-8|TRBJ2-1|TRBD1
TGTGCCAGCAGGCTTGGCCCGGGACAGGGGATGGGAGAGCAGTTCTTC
CASRLGPGQGMGEQFF
>NA|TRBV28|TRBJ1-3|NA
TGTGCCAGCAGCCTGACGGGGTCAAACACCATATATTTT
CASSLTGSNTIYF
>NA|TRBV7-6|TRBJ2-7|NA
TGTGCCAGCAGCTTAGGAGGGGACGACGTAAAGTTC
CASSLGGDDVKF
>NA|TRBV6-1|TRBJ2-3|NA
TGTGCCAGCAGTGCGACAGACACAGATACGCAGTATTTT
CASSATDTDTQYF
>few|TRBV18|TRBJ2-5|NA
TGTGCCAGCTCACCCTCGTCCGGACACTTTCAAGAGACCCAGTACTTC
CASSPSSGHFQETQYF
>NA|TRBV6-6|TRBJ2-6|NA
TGTGCCAGCAGTTACAGAGGGGCTTCTGGGGCCAACGTCCTGACTTTC
CASSYRGASGANVLTF
>NA|TRBV18|TRBJ2-4|TRBD2
TGTGCCAGCTCACCACGGGGAGGGGACGGAGCCAAAAACATTCAGTACTTC
CASSPRGGDGAKNIQYF
>NA|TRBV5-1|TRBJ1-5|TRBD1
TGCGCCAGCAGCCCCGGGACAGGGGAAAATCAGCCCCAGCATTTT
CASSPGTGENQPQHF
>few|TRBV20-1|TRBJ1-1|NA
TGCAGTGCTCTTTCCGATATGAGGGCTTTCTTT
CSALSDMRAFF
>NA|TRBV30|TRBJ2-7|NA
TGTGCCTGGAGTCTGCAGGGGCTCTACGAGCAGTACTTC
CAWSLQGLYEQYF
>few|TRBV7-6|TRBJ2-1|TRBD2
TGTGCCAGCAGCAACTATGGGGTCCCGGGACTAGCTTCACTACGGATTTACAATGAGCAGTTCTTC
CASSNYGVPGLASLRIYNEQFF
>NA|TRBV30|TRBJ1-5|TRBD1
TGTGCCTGGAGCCAACTTACAGGGGTTGGGCAGCCCCAGCATTTT
CAWSQLTGVGQPQHF
>NA|TRBV7-2|TRBJ1-5|TRBD1
TGTGCCAGCAGCTTAGGGGGACAGTATAGCAATCAGCCCCAGCATTTT
CASSLGGQYSNQPQHF
>NA|TRBV6-5|TRBJ2-4|NA
TGTGCCATTGGCGAGGGGCTGACCAAAAACATTCAGTACTTC
CAIGEGLTKNIQYF
>once|TRBV30|TRBJ1-4|NA
TGTGCCTGGGCGCCAGGGTACTCTAATGAAAAACTGTTTTTT
CAWAPGYSNEKLFF
>NA|TRBV9|TRBJ1-5|NA
TGTGCCAGCAGCCCCGGGGCCTTTAGCAATCAGCCCCAGCATTTT
CASSPGAFSNQPQHF
>NA|TRBV7-9|TRBJ2-7|NA
TGTGCCAGCAGCTTAGATACAACAGGGTTGACCTACGAGCAGTACTTC
CASSLDTTGLTYEQYF
>NA|TRBV18|TRBJ2-5|NA
TGTGCCAGCTCACTGCAACCGGTGGAGACCCAGTACTTC
CASSLQPVETQYF
>NA|TRBV15|TRBJ2-5|TRBD1
TGTGCCACCAGCAGAGTTTTAGGGGGCGGGGAGACCCAGTACTTC
CATSRVLGGGETQYF
>NA|TRBV30|TRBJ2-6|TRBD1
TGTGCCTTACGACAGGGCTCTGGGGCCAACGTCCTGACTTTC
CALRQGSGANVLTF
>NA|TRBV7-6|TRBJ2-3|NA
TGTGCCAGCAGCTTAGAAGGCGGGATGTTCACAGATACGCAGTATTTT
CASSLEGGMFTDTQYF
>NA|TRBV6-1|TRBJ2-7|NA
TGTGCCAGCAGTGGGAGGGGGCCCACCTACGAGCAGTACTTC
CASSGRGPTYEQYF
>once|TRBV15|TRBJ2-7|NA
TGTGCCACCAGCAGAGATTCCGACCTCACCTACGAGCAGTACTTC
CATSRDSDLTYEQYF
>NA|TRBV18|TRBJ1-3|NA
TGTGCCAGCTCACCACCGGTTGGATGGGACACCATATATTTT
CASSPPVGWDTIYF
>NA|TRBV19|TRBJ2-2|TRBD1
TGTGCCAGTAGTTCGGACAGGGGGCGAGGGGAGCTGTTTTTT
CASSSDRGRGELFF
>NA|TRBV15|TRBJ1-2|NA
TGTGCCACCAGCAGAGATGTCTCAGGGCATGGCTACACCTTC
CATSRDVSGHGYTF
>NA|TRBV7-2|TRBJ2-1|NA
TGTGCCAGCAGCTCCCAGGCGGGTACAAATGAGCAGTTCTTC
CASSSQAGTNEQFF
>NA|TRBV15|TRBJ1-3|NA
TGTGCCACCAGCAGAGATGGCCGGGGCTCTGGAAACACCATATATTTT
CATSRDGRGSGNTIYF
>NA|TRBV6-5|TRBJ1-1|NA
TGTGCCAGCAGTTCAGGGATTGGGAACACTGAAGCTTTCTTT
CASSSGIGNTEAFF
>few|TRBV5-4|TRBJ1-2|NA
TGTGCCAGCAGCTTGGCAAGTGTCCTGGGCGGCTACACCTTC
CASSLASVLGGYTF